This T cell receptor beta chain was identified during a study of blood T cell repertoires in COVID-19. Overall study context: The origin of the acute and convalescent COVID-19 samples was the United States, Italy and Spain. PBMCs, B-cell-depleted T cells, or T cells provided the cDNA or gDNA that made up the material.

Enrolled during active infection, Seattle patients were then followed longitudinally. The authors' processing: Scientists estimated how many nucleated cells there were by amplifying reference gene primers. The repertoire was sequenced with immunoSEQ multiplex PCR; TCRdb's copy has only in-frame clones and lacks some. The DNA was the basis for D and trimming; V, J and clone size are from that table. This sample has 250,000 to 400,000 clones, with approximately 88% found just once. V lost 5 bases to trimming and J lost 1 base, with 8 bases between them. The CDR3 extends over 13 amino acids. Per the germline V gene, CDR1 is MDHEN and CDR2 is SYDVKM.

The sequencing input was peripheral blood. This TCR derives from a young woman with COVID-19, enrolled during active disease. This chain connects TRBV28 to TRBJ1-1; tentative D call: TRBD1 (5 bases). The CDR3 sequence: CASSVGQNTEAFF. The CDR3 DNA follows: TGTGCCAGCAGTGTTGGACAGAACACTGAAGCTTTCTTT.